Given below is one TCR beta chain in context. Its target is unknown. The sample comes from a study of cytomegalovirus exposure and HLA in healthy donors. The PCR had 60 Vbeta and 13 Jbeta primers. Here immunoSEQ multiplex PCR was the method, and the copy in TCRdb shows in-frame clones only, minus some. Of more than 150,000 clones listed, 80% to 85% were seen once; the top ten hold roughly 1.5%. Germline-derived CDR1 and CDR2 are MDHEN and SYDVKM. CDR3 length: 15 residues. Trimming cost V 8 bases and J 7 bases; bases outside gene matches: 7. Overall study results and limits: Later analysis identified several of the most significant clusters that appeared linked to common viral pathogens.

The clonotype was recovered from a middle-aged man in good health and CMV-seronegative. The V call is TRBV28, the J call TRBJ2-2; 13 bases line up with TRBD2. The material sequenced was PBMCs. CDR3 DNA: TGTGCCAGCGGACTAGCGGGAGCGTTGGGCGGGGAGCTGTTTTTT. This translates into CASGLAGALGGELFF.